This T cell receptor (beta chain) came from a study of CD4 and CD8 cells across lung adenocarcinoma regions. TCRdb fed the PCR reads into MiXCR, producing one record per CDR3 protein. Of about 12,000 distinct CDR3 sequences listed, roughly 50% are singletons. Donors had localized lung adenocarcinoma, a non-small cell lung cancer. Relative to its sample, this clonotype is medium-sized. J gave up 1 base and V 1 base, and 1 base lay outside the gene matches. The CDR3 covers 15 residues. Germline V gives CDR1 MNHNS, CDR2 SASEGT. Sequenced input: CD8+ T cells from the margin of a lung tumor. The sequence derives from a male donor with lung adenocarcinoma. The CD4 and CD8 labels of this study may be unreliable. The chain carries TRBV6-1 and TRBJ2-5, with 9 bases lining up with TRBD2. The CDR3 sequence: CASSEGTSAQETQYF. As DNA, the CDR3 is TGTGCCAGCAGTGAAGGGACTAGCGCCCAAGAGACCCAGTACTTC.